These T cell receptor beta chains were read from a single sample in a study of cytomegalovirus exposure and HLA in healthy donors. Repertoires were generated with immunoSEQ multiplex PCR, while TCRdb's copy carries only in-frame clones and drops some. The data hold roughly 200,000 clones, with about 9.4% observed a single time. Sequences were obtained from PBMCs. These receptors originate from a woman aged 25 to 39 in good health and CMV-seropositive. CDR3s include the opening cysteine and the closing phenylalanine or tryptophan. The D gene is left open where the match is weak. For some rows the clone size is stated as once, few or many, or as a class when expanded; others skip it.

j_call | d_call | v_call | clone_size | cdr3_aa | cdr3_nt
TRBJ1-1 | NA | TRBV2 | NA | CASSVESTNTEAFF | TGTGCCAGCAGTGTGGAGTCAACGAACACTGAAGCTTTCTTT
TRBJ1-1 | NA | TRBV30 | few | CAWSLRVEAFF | TGTGCCTGGAGTCTCAGGGTTGAAGCTTTCTTT
TRBJ2-2 | NA | TRBV7-2 | few | CASSPTSQYTGELFF | TGTGCCAGCAGCCCAACTAGCCAATACACCGGGGAGCTGTTTTTT
TRBJ1-4 | NA | TRBV30 | few | CAWRLTGGEKLFF | TGTGCCTGGAGGCTTACGGGGGGGGAAAAACTGTTTTTT
TRBJ2-7 | NA | TRBV5-4 | NA | CASSLGRSEQYF | TGTGCCAGCAGCTTGGGCCGGAGCGAGCAGTACTTC
TRBJ1-1 | NA | TRBV14 | NA | CASSPRGPEAFF | TGTGCCAGCAGCCCCAGGGGTCCGGAAGCTTTCTTT
TRBJ2-7 | NA | TRBV2 | few | CASSENWVRDSYEQYF | TGTGCCAGCAGTGAAAATTGGGTCCGGGACTCCTACGAGCAGTACTTC
TRBJ1-5 | TRBD1 | TRBV19 | NA | CASSLTGVRINQPQHF | TGTGCCAGTAGTCTGACAGGGGTTCGCATCAATCAGCCCCAGCATTTT
TRBJ2-5 | TRBD2 | TRBV6-5 | NA | CASSSTSGSQETQYF | TGTGCCAGCAGTTCGACTAGCGGGTCCCAAGAGACCCAGTACTTC
TRBJ2-2 | NA | TRBV5-6 | NA | CASSYNYTGELFF | TGTGCCAGCAGCTATAATTACACCGGGGAGCTGTTTTTT
TRBJ1-2 | NA | TRBV19 | few | CASSIGTILFDGYTF | TGTGCCAGTAGTATAGGGACAATACTGTTCGATGGCTACACCTTC
TRBJ2-3 | TRBD2 | TRBV4-1 | NA | CASSQDGVSGRSTQYF | TGCGCCAGCAGCCAAGATGGGGTTAGCGGGAGGAGTACGCAGTATTTT